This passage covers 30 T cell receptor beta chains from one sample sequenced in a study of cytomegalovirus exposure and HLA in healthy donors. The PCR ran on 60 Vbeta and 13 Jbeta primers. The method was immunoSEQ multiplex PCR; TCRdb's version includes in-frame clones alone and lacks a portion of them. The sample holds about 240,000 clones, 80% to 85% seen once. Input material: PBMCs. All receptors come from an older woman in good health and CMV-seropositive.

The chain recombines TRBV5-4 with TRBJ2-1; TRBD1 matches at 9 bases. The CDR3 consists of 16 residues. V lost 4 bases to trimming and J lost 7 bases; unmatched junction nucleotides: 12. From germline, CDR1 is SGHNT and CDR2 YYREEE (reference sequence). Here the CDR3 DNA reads TGTGCCAGCAGCAGGGGGCGGGACAGGGCGACGAATGAGCAGTTCTTC. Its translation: CASSRGRDRATNEQFF.

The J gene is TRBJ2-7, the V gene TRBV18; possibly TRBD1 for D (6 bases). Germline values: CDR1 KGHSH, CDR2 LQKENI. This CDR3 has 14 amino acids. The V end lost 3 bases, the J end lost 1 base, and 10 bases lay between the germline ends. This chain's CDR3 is CASSPRTDSYEQYF. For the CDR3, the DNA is TGTGCCAGCTCACCCCGGACAGATTCCTACGAGCAGTACTTC.

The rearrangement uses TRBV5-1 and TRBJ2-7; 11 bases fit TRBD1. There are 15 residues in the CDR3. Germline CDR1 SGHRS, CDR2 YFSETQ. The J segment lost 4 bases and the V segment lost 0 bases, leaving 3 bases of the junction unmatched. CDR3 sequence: CASSLDGQGAYEQYF. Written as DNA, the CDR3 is TGCGCCAGCAGCTTGGATGGACAGGGGGCTTACGAGCAGTACTTC.

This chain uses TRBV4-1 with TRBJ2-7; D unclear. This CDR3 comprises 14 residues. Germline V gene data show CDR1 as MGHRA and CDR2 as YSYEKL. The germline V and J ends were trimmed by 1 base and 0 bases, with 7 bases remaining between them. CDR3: CASSQVVFSYEQYF. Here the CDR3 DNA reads TGCGCCAGCAGCCAAGTCGTCTTCTCCTACGAGCAGTACTTC.

CDR3 in amino acids: CASSPPNRGTEAFF. The CDR3 bases are TGTGCCAGCAGTCCCCCCAACAGGGGAACTGAAGCTTTCTTT. The V and J genes are TRBV28 and TRBJ1-1; 7 nucleotides match TRBD1. The junction had 8 bases not matched to a gene; V was cut back by 5 bases and J by 5 bases. This CDR3 comprises 14 residues. Germline assignment: CDR1 MDHEN and CDR2 SYDVKM.

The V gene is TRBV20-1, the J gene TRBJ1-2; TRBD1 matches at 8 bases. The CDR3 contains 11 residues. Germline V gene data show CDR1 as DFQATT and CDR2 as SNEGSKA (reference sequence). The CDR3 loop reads CSQGARYGYTF. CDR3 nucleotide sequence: TGCAGCCAGGGGGCGAGGTATGGCTACACCTTC.

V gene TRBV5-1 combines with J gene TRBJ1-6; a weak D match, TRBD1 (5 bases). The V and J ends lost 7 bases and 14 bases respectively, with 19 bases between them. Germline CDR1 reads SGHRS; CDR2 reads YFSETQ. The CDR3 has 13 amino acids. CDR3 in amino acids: CASRGDLIRALHF. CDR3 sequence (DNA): TGCGCCAGCCGGGGGGATCTTATAAGGGCCCTCCACTTT.

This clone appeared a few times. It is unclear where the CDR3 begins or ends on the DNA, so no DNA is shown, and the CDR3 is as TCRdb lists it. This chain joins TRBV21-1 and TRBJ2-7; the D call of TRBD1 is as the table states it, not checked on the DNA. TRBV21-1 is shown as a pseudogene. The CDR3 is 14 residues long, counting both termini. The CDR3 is CASSWGTGSYEQYF.

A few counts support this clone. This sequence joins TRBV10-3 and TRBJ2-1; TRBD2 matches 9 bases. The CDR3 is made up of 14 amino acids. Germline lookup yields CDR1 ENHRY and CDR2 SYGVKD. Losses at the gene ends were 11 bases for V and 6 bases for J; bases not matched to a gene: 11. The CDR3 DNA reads TGTGCCTCTCTTCGGGGTAGCGGGAGCAATGAGCAGTTCTTC. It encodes CASLRGSGSNEQFF.

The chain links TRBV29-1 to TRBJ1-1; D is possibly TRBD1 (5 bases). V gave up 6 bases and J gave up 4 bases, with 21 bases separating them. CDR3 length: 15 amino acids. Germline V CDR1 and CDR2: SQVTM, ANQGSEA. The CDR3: CSVTWRGIAGTEAFF. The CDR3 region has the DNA TGCAGCGTCACCTGGCGGGGGATCGCGGGCACTGAAGCTTTCTTT.

As DNA, the CDR3 is TGTGCCAGTAGTGGCGCGGGAGGGCACAATGAGCAGTTCTTC. Amino acid sequence: CASSGAGGHNEQFF. This sequence joins TRBV19 and TRBJ2-1; TRBD2 aligns across 9 bases. After removal of 5 bases from V and 5 bases from J, the junction contained 4 bases not matched to a gene. The CDR3 totals 14 residues. The V gene's germline CDR1 is LNHDA and CDR2 SQIVND (reference sequence). Variable domain in full (rest from reference TRBV19 and TRBJ2-1): DGGITQSPKYLFRKEGQNVTLSCEQNLNHDAMYWYRQDPGQGLRLIYYSQIVNDFQKGDIAEGYSVSREKKESFPLTVTSAQKNPTAFYLCASSGAGGHNEQFFGPGTRLTVL.

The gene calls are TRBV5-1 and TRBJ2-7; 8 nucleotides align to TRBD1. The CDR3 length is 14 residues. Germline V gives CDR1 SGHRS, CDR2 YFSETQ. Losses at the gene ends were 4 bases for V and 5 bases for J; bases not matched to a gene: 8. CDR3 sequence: CASSGDRRLHEQYF. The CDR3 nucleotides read TGCGCCAGCAGCGGGGACAGGAGGTTACACGAGCAGTACTTC.

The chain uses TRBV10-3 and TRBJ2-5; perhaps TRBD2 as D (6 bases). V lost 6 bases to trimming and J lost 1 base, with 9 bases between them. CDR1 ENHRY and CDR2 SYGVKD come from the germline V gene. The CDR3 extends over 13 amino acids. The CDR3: CAIREGGQETQYF. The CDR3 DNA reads TGTGCCATCAGGGAGGGAGGCCAAGAGACCCAGTACTTC.

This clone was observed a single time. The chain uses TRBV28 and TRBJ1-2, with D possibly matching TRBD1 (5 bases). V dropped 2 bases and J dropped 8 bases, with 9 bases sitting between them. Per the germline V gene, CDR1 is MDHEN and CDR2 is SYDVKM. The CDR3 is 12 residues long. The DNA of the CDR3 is TGTGCCAGCAGTTTAGGGGCGGCGGGCTACACCTTC. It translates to CASSLGAAGYTF.

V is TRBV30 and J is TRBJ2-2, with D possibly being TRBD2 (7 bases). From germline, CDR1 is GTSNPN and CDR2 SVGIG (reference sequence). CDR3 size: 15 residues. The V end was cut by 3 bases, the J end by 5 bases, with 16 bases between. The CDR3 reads CAWSPRGGWTGELFF. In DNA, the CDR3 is TGTGCCTGGAGCCCTAGGGGGGGGTGGACCGGGGAGCTGTTTTTT.

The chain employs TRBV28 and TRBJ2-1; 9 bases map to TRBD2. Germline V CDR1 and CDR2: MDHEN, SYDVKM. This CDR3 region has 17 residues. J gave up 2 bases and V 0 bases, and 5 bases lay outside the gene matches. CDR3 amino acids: CASSLWASGIAYNEQFF. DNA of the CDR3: TGTGCCAGCAGTTTATGGGCTAGCGGGATCGCCTACAATGAGCAGTTCTTC.

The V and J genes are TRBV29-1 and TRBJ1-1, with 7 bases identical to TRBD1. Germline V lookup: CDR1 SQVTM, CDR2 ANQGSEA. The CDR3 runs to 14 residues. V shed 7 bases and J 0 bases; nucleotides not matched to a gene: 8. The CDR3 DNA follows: TGCAGCGCGCGGGACAGCTCACTGAACACTGAAGCTTTCTTT. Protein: CSARDSSLNTEAFF. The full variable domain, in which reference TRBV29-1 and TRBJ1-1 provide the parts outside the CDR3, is SAVISQKPSRDICQRGTSLTIQCQVDSQVTMMFWYRQQPGQSLTLIATANQGSEATYESGFVIDKFPISRPNLTFSTLTVSNMSPEDSSIYLCSARDSSLNTEAFFGQGTRLTVV.

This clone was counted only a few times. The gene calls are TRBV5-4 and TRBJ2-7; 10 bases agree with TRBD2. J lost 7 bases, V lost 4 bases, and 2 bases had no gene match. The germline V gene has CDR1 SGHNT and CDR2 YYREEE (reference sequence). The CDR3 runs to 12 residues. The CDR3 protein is CASSASGSEQYF. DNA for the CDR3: TGTGCCAGCAGCGCTAGCGGGAGTGAGCAGTACTTC. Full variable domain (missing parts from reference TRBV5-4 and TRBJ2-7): ETGVTQSPTHLIKTRGQQVTLRCSSQSGHNTVSWYQQALGQGPQFIFQYYREEENGRGNFPPRFSGLQFPNYSSELNVNALELDDSALYLCASSASGSEQYFGPGTRLTVT.

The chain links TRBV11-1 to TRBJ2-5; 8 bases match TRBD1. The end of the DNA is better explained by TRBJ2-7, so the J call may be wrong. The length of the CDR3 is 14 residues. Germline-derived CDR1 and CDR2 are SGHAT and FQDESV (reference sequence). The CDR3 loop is CASSSLQGDYEQYF. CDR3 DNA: TGTGCCAGCAGCTCCTTACAGGGGGACTACGAGCAGTACTTC.

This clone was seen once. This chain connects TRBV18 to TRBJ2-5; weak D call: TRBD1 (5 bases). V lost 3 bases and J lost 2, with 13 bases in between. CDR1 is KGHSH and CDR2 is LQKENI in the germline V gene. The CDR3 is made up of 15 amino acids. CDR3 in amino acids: CASSPFQGTQETQYF. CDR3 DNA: TGTGCCAGCTCACCCTTTCAGGGTACTCAAGAGACCCAGTACTTC.

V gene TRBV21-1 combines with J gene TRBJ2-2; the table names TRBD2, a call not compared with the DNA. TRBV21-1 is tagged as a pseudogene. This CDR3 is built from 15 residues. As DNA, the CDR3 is TGTGCCAGCGTCGAGACTAGCGGAAACACCGGGGAGCTGTTTTTT. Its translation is CASVETSGNTGELFF.

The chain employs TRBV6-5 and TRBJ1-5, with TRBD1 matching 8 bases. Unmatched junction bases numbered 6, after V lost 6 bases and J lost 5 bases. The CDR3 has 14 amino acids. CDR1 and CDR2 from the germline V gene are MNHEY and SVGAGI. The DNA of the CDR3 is TGTGCCAGCAGCCCCGGGACAGGCCATCAGCCCCAGCATTTT. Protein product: CASSPGTGHQPQHF.

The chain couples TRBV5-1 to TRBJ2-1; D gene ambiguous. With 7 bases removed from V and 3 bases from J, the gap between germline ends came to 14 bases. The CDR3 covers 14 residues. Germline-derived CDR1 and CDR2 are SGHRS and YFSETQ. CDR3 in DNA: TGCGCCAGCGGCATCTCAACAGTCTACAATGAGCAGTTCTTC. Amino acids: CASGISTVYNEQFF.

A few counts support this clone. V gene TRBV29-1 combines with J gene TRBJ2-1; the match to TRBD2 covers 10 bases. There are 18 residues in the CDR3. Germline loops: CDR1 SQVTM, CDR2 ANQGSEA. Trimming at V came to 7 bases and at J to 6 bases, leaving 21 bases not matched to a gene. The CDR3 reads CSAVTPRTSGPQGNEQFF. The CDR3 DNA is TGCAGCGCCGTAACCCCCCGGACTAGCGGACCTCAGGGCAATGAGCAGTTCTTC.

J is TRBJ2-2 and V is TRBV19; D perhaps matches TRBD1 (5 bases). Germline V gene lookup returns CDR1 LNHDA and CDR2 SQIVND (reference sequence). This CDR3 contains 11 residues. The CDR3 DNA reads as TGTCCCCGATACAGGACCGGGGAGCTGTTTTTT. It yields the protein CPRYRTGELFF.

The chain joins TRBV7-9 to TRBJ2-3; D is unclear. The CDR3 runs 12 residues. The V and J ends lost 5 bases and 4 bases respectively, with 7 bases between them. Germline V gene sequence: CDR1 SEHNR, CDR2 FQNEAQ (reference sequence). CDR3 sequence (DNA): TGTGCCAGCAGCCTCACAGCAGATACGCAGTATTTT. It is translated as CASSLTADTQYF. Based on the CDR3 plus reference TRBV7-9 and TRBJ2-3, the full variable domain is DTGVSQNPRHKITKRGQNVTFRCDPISEHNRLYWYRQTLGQGPEFLTYFQNEAQLEKSRLLSDRFSAERPKGSFSTLEIQRTEQGDSAMYLCASSLTADTQYFGPGTRLTVL.

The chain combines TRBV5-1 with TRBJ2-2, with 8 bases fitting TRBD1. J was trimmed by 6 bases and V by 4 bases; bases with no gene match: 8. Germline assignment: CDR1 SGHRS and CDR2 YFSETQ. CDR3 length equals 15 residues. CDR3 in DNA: TGCGCCAGCAGCCAGGACAGGGTAGTCTCCGGGGAGCTGTTTTTT. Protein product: CASSQDRVVSGELFF.

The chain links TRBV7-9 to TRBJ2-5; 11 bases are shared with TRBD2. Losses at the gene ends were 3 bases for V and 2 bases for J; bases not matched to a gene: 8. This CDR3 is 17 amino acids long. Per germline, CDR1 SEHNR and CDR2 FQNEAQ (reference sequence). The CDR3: CASSFPRSSGRQETQYF. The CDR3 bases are TGTGCCAGCAGCTTCCCGAGGTCTAGCGGGAGGCAAGAGACCCAGTACTTC. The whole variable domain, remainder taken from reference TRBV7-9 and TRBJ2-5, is DTGVSQNPRHKITKRGQNVTFRCDPISEHNRLYWYRQTLGQGPEFLTYFQNEAQLEKSRLLSDRFSAERPKGSFSTLEIQRTEQGDSAMYLCASSFPRSSGRQETQYFGPGTRLLVL.

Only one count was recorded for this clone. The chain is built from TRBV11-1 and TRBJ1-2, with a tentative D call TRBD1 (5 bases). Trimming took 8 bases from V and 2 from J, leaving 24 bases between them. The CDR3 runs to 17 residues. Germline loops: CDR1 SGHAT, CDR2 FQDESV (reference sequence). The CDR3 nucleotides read TGTGCCAGCGGGTTCCTTACGGGGGTTAGGGGCAACTATGGCTACACCTTC. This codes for CASGFLTGVRGNYGYTF.

The CDR3 spells CASSSGTGSGYTF. As DNA, the CDR3 is TGTGCCAGCAGTTCCGGGACAGGCTCTGGCTACACCTTC. The chain uses TRBV6-6 and TRBJ1-2; TRBD1 matches at 8 bases. The trim removed 4 bases at V and 7 bases at J, leaving 5 bases unmatched. The CDR3 extends over 13 amino acids. The germline gives CDR1 MNHNY, CDR2 SVGAGI (reference sequence).